The 9 T cell receptor beta chains presented below share a single source sample, sequenced in a study of vaccination and CD4 T cells after COVID-19. Cultured CD4+ T-cell DNA underwent Oncomine TCR Beta short-read sequencing. One entry per CDR3 protein, called by TCRdb with MiXCR from the PCR reads. Of approximately 4,000 distinct CDR3 sequences listed, 21% were seen once; the top ten hold 20%. For these receptors, no antigen is known. This sample's treatment: approximately nine-day PBMC culture with coronavirus spike peptide pools or control peptides (ViraFEST assay). Specimen: CD4+ T cells from blood, cultured in vitro. Receptors were obtained from a human donor who had recovered from COVID-19.

This clonotype was seen only a few times. The CDR3 coding sequence is TGTGCCAGCAGCCAAGTGGCGGGGGATAGTGGCTACACCTTC. Translation: CASSQVAGDSGYTF. The rearrangement uses TRBV3-1 and TRBJ1-2, with D possibly TRBD1 on 5 matching bases. Germline V gene sequence: CDR1 LGHDT, CDR2 YNNKEL (reference sequence). Trimming stripped 1 base from V and 7 bases from J, with 13 bases between. CDR3 size: 14 residues.

V usage is TRBV19 and J usage is TRBJ2-7, with a tentative D call TRBD2 (5 bases). The V and J ends lost 4 bases and 5 bases respectively, with 18 bases between them. Germline CDR1 and CDR2: LNHDA and SQIVND (reference sequence). This CDR3 contains 15 residues. CDR3 coding DNA: TGTGCCAGTAGTAGGGTCGGGTTGGTCGGGGACGAGCAGTACTTC. Its protein is CASSRVGLVGDEQYF.

The V gene is TRBV7-2, the J gene TRBJ2-7; D remains ambiguous. Looked up from germline, CDR1 is SGHTA and CDR2 is FQGNSA. The CDR3 contains 14 residues. Trimming took 4 bases from V and 6 from J, leaving 16 bases between them. In DNA, the CDR3 is TGTGCCAGCAGCTCCCAACTCCCCTTTTTCGAGCAGTACTTC. The encoded protein is CASSSQLPFFEQYF.

The chain employs TRBV18 and TRBJ1-2, with 12 bases matching TRBD1. This CDR3 is 15 amino acids long. Trimming took 3 bases from V and 4 from J; bases not matched to a gene: 3. Looked up from germline, CDR1 is KGHSH and CDR2 is LQKENI. CDR3 sequence: CASSPGTGGGYGYTF. The CDR3 DNA follows: TGTGCCAGCTCACCTGGGACAGGGGGCGGCTATGGCTACACCTTC.

The chain is built from TRBV18 and TRBJ2-4; D ambiguous. The CDR3 has 13 residues. Trimming removed 3 bases from V and 1 base from J, with 4 bases in between. Germline assignment: CDR1 KGHSH and CDR2 LQKENI. The CDR3 bases are TGTGCCAGCTCACCCCGGGCCAAAAACATTCAGTACTTC. Its translation is CASSPRAKNIQYF.

This chain uses TRBV12-3 or TRBV12-4 with TRBJ1-5; D perhaps matches TRBD1 (6 bases). The CDR3 is made up of 15 amino acids. The germline V and J ends were trimmed by 4 bases and 8 bases, with 18 bases remaining between them. CDR3 sequence: CASSSYRALEEPQHF. The DNA of the CDR3 is TGTGCCAGCAGTTCGTACAGGGCCTTAGAAGAGCCCCAGCATTTT.

J is TRBJ2-5 and V is TRBV10-3, with 8 bases identical to TRBD1. This CDR3 is 15 amino acids long. With V trimmed by 0 bases and J by 5 bases, 5 bases remained unmatched. In germline, CDR1 is ENHRY, CDR2 SYGVKD. This CDR3 reads CAISESRQGKETQYF. In DNA, the CDR3 is TGTGCCATCAGTGAGTCGAGACAGGGGAAGGAGACCCAGTACTTC.

By sample fraction, this clonotype is medium-sized. This sequence joins TRBV20-1 and TRBJ1-1, with D unresolved. This CDR3 region has 13 residues. CDR1 is DFQATT and CDR2 is SNEGSKA in the germline V gene (reference sequence). Trimming cost V 3 bases and J 0 bases, with 8 bases left between them. The CDR3, as DNA: TGCAGTGCTAGCGGCCGGTTGAACACTGAAGCTTTCTTT. Its translation: CSASGRLNTEAFF.

A few counts support this clonotype. The chain links TRBV30 to TRBJ2-7; possible D gene TRBD2, 6 bases. Deletions cut 0 bases from V and 3 bases from J, with 9 bases between. The CDR3 sequence is 13 residues long. Germline V gene lookup returns CDR1 GTSNPN and CDR2 SVGIG (reference sequence). The CDR3 spells CAWSVPEGYEQYF. The CDR3 region has the DNA TGTGCCTGGAGTGTACCGGAGGGCTACGAGCAGTACTTC. Together with reference TRBV30 and TRBJ2-7, the CDR3 gives the full variable domain: SQTIHQWPATLVQPVGSPLSLECTVEGTSNPNLYWYRQAAGRGLQLLFYSVGIGQISSEVPQNLSASRPQDRQFILSSKKLLLSDSGFYLCAWSVPEGYEQYFGPGTRLTVT.